This T cell receptor beta chain was sequenced for a study of CD8 T cells in Susac syndrome. The RNA, about 0.45 to 1 ug, was put through reverse transcription using random hexamers. The immunoSEQ assay covered 54 Vbeta and 13 Jbeta segments for CDR3. TCRdb itself ran the immunoSEQ multiplex PCR reads through MiXCR, one entry per CDR3 protein. The data show over 350,000 distinct CDR3 sequences, around 85% seen once. This CDR3 region has 13 residues. Trimming took off 4 bases at V and 5 bases at J, with 10 bases between the two ends. Germline CDR1 and CDR2: SGHNT and YYREEE (reference sequence). The multiple sclerosis controls were treatment-naive patients with relapsing-remitting disease that was stable or active.

The sequence was obtained from a human donor with multiple sclerosis. J is TRBJ2-1 and V is TRBV5-4; D is uncertain. Sequenced material: CD8+ T cells from PBMCs. In DNA form, the CDR3 reads TGTGCCAGCAGCCACCGGATAAACAATGAGCAGTTCTTC. Amino acids: CASSHRINNEQFF.